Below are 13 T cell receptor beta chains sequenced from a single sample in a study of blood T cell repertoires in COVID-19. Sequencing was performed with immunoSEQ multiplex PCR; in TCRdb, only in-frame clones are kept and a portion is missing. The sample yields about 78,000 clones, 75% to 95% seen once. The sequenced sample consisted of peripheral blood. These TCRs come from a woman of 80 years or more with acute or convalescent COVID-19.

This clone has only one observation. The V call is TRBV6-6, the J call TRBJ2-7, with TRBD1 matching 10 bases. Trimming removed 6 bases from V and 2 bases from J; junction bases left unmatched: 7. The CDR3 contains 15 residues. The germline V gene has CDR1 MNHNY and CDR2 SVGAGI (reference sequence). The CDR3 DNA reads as TGTGCCAGCAGACAGGGACAGGGGCGGACCTACGAGCAGTACTTC. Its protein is CASRQGQGRTYEQYF.

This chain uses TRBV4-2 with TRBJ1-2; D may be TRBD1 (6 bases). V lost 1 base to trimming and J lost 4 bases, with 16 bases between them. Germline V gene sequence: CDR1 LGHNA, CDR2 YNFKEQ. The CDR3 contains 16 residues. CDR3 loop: CASSQVGSDRIYGYTF. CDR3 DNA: TGTGCCAGCAGCCAAGTGGGATCCGACAGGATCTATGGCTACACCTTC.

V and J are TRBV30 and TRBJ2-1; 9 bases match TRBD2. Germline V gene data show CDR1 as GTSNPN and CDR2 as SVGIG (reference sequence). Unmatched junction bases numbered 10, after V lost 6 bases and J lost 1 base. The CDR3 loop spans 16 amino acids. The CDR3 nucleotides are TGTGCCTGCGACACGGCGGGAGGGAATTCCTACAATGAGCAGTTCTTC. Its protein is CACDTAGGNSYNEQFF.

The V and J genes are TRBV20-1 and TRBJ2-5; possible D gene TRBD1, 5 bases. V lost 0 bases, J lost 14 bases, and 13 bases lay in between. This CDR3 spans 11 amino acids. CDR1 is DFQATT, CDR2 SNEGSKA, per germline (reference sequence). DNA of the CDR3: TGCAGTGCTAGAGATCAGGGTCGGCGCTACTTC. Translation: CSARDQGRRYF.

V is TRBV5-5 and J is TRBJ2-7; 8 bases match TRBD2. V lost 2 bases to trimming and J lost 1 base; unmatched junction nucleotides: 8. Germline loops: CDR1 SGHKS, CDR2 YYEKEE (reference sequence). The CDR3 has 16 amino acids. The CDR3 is CASSFAPTSGSYEQYF. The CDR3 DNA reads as TGTGCCAGCAGCTTCGCCCCTACTAGCGGTTCCTACGAGCAGTACTTC.

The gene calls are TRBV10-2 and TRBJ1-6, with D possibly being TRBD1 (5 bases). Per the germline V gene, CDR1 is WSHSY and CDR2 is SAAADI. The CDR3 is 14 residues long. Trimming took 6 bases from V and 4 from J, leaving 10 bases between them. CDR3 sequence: CASRETEYNSPLHF. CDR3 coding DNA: TGCGCCAGCAGAGAGACAGAGTATAATTCACCCCTCCACTTT.

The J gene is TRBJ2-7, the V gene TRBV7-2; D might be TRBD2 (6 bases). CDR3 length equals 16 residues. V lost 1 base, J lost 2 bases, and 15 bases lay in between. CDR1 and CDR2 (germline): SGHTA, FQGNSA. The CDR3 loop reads CASSLVAAGTPYEQYF. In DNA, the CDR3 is TGTGCCAGCAGCTTAGTAGCGGCGGGGACGCCCTACGAGCAGTACTTC.

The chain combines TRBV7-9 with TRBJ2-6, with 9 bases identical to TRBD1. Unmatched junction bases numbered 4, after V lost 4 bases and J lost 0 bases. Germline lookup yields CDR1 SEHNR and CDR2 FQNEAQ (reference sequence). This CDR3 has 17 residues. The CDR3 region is CASSSGQGHSGANVLTF. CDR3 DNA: TGTGCCAGCAGCTCGGGACAGGGACACTCTGGGGCCAACGTCCTGACTTTC.

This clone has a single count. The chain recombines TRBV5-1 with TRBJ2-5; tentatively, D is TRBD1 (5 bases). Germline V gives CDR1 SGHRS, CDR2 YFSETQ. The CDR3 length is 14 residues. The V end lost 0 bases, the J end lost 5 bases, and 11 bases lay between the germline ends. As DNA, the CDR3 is TGCGCCAGCAGCTTGGAGGGGTTTGGGGAGACCCAGTACTTC. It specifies CASSLEGFGETQYF.

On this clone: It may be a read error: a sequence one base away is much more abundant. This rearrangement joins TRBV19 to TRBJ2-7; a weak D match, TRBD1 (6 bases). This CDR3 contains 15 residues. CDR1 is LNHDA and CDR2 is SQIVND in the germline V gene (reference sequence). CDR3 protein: CVSSIGAQGPYEQYF. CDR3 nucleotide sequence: TGTGTCAGTAGTATCGGGGCACAGGGTCCCTACGAGCAGTACTTC.

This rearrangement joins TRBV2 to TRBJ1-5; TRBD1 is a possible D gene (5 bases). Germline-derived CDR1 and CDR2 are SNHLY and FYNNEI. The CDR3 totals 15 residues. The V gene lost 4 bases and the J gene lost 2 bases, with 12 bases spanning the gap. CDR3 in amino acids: CASSAGRDGNQPQHF. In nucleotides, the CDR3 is TGTGCCAGCAGTGCTGGCAGGGATGGCAATCAGCCCCAGCATTTT.

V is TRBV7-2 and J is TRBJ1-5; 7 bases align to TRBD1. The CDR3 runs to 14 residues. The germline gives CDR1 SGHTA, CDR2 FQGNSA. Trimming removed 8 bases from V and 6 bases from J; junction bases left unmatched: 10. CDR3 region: CASGPSGGSQPQHF. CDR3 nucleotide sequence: TGTGCCAGCGGTCCCTCAGGGGGGAGTCAGCCCCAGCATTTT.

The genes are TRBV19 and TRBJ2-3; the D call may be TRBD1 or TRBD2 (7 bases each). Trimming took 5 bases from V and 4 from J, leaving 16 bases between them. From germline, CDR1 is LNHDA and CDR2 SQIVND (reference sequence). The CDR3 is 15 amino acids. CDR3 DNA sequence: TGTGCCAGTAGTCTAGGGAGGGGGCGGTCAGATACGCAGTATTTT. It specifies CASSLGRGRSDTQYF.